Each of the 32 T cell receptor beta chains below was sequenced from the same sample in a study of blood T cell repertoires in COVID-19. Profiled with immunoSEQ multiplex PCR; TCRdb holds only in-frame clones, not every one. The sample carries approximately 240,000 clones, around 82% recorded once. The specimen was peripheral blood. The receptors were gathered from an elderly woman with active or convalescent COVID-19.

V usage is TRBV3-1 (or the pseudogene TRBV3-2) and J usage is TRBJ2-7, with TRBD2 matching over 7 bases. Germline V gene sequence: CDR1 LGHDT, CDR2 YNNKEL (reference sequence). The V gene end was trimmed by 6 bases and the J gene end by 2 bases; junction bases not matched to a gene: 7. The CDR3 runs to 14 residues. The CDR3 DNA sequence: TGTGCCAGCAGTGTCGCGGGAGCAACCTACGAGCAGTACTTC. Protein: CASSVAGATYEQYF.

CDR3 nucleotide sequence: TGTGCCAGCGGAAGGGGAGGAACTAATGAAAAACTGTTTTTT. Translation gives CASGRGGTNEKLFF. The rearrangement links TRBV7-9 to TRBJ1-4; perhaps TRBD1 as D (5 bases). V lost 8 bases, J lost 1 base, and 11 bases lay in between. The CDR3 has 14 residues. Germline values: CDR1 SEHNR, CDR2 FQNEAQ (reference sequence).

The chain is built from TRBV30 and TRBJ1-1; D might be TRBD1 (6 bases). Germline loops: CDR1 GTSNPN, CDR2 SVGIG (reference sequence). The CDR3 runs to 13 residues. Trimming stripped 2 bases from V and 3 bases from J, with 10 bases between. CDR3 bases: TGTGCCTGGAGTCTAAACAGGGACACTGAAGCTTTCTTT. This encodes CAWSLNRDTEAFF.

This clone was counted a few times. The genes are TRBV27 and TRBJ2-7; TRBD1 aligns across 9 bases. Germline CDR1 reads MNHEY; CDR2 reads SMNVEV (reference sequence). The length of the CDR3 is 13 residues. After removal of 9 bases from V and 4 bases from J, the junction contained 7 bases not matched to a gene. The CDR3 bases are TGTGCCAGTTCCAACAGGGGGCGGTACGAGCAGTACTTC. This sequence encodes CASSNRGRYEQYF.

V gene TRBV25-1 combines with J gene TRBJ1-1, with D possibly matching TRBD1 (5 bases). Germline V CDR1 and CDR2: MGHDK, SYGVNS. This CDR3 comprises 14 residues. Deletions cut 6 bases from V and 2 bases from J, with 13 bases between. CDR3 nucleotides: TGTGCCAGCAGCAAAAGGGGAACCAACACTGAAGCTTTCTTT. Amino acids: CASSKRGTNTEAFF.

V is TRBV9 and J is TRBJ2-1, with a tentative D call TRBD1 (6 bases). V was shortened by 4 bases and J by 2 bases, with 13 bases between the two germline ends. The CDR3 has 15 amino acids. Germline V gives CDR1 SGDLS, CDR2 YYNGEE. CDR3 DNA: TGTGCCAGCAGCATACAGGGAGTAACCTACAATGAGCAGTTCTTC. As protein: CASSIQGVTYNEQFF.

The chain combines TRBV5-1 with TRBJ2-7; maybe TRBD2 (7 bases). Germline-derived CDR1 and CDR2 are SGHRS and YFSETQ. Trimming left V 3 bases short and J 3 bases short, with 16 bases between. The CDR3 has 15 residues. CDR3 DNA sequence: TGCGCCAGCAGCTCCCCGCGGGGGCCGAACTACGAGCAGTACTTC. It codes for CASSSPRGPNYEQYF.

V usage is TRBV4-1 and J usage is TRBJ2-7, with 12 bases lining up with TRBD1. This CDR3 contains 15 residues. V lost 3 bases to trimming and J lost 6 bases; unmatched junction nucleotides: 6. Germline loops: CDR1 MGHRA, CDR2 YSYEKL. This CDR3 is CASSHPGTGGFEQYF. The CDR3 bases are TGCGCCAGCAGCCATCCCGGGACAGGGGGCTTCGAGCAGTACTTC.

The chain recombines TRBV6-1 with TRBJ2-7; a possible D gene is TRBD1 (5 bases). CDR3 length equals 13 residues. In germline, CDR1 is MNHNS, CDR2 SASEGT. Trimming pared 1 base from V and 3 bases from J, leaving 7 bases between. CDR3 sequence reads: CASSEVRGYEQYF. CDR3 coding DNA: TGTGCCAGCAGTGAAGTTAGGGGCTACGAGCAGTACTTC.

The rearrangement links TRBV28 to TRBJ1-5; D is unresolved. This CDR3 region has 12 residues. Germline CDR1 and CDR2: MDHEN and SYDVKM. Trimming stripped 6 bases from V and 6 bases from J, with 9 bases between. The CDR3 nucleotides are TGTGCCAGCAGAACGGTTGGTCAGCCCCAGCATTTT. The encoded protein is CASRTVGQPQHF.

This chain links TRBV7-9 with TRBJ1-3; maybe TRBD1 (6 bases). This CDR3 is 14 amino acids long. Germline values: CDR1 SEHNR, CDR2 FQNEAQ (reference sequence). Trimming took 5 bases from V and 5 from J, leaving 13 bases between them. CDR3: CASSLGGQRNTIYF. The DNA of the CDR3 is TGTGCCAGCAGCCTGGGGGGGCAAAGAAACACCATATATTTT.

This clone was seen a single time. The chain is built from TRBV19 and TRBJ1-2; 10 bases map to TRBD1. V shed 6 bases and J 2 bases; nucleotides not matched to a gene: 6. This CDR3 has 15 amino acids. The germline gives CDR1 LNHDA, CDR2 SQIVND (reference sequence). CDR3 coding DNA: TGTGCCAGTAGCCAACCGGGACAGGGGAACTATGGCTACACCTTC. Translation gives CASSQPGQGNYGYTF.

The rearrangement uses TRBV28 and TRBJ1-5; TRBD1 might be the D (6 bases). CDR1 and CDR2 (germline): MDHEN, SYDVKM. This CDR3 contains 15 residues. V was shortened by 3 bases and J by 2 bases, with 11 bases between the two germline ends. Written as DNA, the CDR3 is TGTGCCAGCAGTTTCGGGGGGGCGCGCAATCAGCCCCAGCATTTT. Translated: CASSFGGARNQPQHF.

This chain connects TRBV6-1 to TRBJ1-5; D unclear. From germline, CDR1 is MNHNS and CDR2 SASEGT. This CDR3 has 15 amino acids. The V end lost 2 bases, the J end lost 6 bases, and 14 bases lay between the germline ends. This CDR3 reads CASSEQTGPGQPQHF. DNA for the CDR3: TGTGCCAGCAGTGAACAAACGGGTCCGGGTCAGCCCCAGCATTTT.

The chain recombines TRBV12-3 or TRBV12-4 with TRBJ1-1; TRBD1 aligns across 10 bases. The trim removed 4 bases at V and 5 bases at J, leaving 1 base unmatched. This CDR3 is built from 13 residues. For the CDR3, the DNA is TGTGCCAGCAGTTGGGACAGGGGAACTGAAGCTTTCTTT. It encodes CASSWDRGTEAFF.

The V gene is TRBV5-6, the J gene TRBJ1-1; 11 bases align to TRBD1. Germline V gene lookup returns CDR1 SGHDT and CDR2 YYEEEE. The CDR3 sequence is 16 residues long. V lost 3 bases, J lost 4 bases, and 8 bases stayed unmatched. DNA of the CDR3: TGTGCCAGCAGCTGGGGGACAGGGGGAATAGGCACTGAAGCTTTCTTT. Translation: CASSWGTGGIGTEAFF.

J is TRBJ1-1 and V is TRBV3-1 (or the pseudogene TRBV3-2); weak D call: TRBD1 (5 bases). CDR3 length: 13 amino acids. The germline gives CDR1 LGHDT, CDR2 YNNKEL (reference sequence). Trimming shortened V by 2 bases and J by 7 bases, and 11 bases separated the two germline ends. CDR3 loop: CASSQRGLSEAFF. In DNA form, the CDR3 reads TGTGCCAGCAGCCAACGGGGACTTAGTGAAGCTTTCTTT.

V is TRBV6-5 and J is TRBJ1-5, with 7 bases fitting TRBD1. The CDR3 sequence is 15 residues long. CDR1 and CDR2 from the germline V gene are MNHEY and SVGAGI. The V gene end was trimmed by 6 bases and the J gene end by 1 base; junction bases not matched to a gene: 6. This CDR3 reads CASRPGTASNQPQHF. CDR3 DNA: TGTGCCAGCAGACCCGGGACAGCCAGCAATCAGCCCCAGCATTTT.

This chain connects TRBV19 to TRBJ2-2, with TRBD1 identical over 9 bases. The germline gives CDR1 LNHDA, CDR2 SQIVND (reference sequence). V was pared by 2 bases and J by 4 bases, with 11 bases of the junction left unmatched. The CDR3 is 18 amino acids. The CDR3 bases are TGTGCCAGTAGTATAACGCCCAACAGGGGGCGAGGCACCGGGGAGCTGTTTTTT. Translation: CASSITPNRGRGTGELFF.

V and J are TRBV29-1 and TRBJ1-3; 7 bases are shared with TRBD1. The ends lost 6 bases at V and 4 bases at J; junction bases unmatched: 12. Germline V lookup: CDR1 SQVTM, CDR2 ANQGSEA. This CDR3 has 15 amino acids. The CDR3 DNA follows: TGCAGCGTGGAGGGAATACAGGGGACGGGAAACACCATATATTTT. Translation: CSVEGIQGTGNTIYF.

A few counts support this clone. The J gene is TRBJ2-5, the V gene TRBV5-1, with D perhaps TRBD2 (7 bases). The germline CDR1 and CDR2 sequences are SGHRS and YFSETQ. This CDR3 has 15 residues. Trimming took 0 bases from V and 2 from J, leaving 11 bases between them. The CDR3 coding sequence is TGCGCCAGCAGCTTGGAGGGGGGGCGGCAAGAGACCCAGTACTTC. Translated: CASSLEGGRQETQYF.

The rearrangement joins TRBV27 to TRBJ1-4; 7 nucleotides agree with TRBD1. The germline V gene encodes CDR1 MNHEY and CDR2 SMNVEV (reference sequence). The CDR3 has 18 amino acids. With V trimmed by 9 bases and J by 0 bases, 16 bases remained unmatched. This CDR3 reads CARKNGTVQIATNEKLFF. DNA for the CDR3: TGTGCCAGAAAAAACGGGACAGTTCAAATTGCAACTAATGAAAAACTGTTTTTT.

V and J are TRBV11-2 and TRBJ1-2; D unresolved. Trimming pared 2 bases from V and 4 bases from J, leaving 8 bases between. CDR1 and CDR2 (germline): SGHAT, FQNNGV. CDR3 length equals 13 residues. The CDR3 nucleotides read TGTGCCAGCAGCTTACCCATCGGCTATGGCTACACCTTC. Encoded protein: CASSLPIGYGYTF.

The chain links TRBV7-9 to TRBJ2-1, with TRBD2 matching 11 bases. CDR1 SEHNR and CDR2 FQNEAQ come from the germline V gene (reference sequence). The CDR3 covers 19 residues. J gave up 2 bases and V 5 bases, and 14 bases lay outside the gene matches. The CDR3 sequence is CASSPRGTSGRGAYNEQFF. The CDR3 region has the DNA TGTGCCAGCAGCCCAAGGGGTACTAGCGGGAGAGGCGCCTACAATGAGCAGTTCTTC.

The DNA for the CDR3 is TGCGCCAGCAGCGTGGACAGGGTGGGTGAAAAACTGTTTTTT. Amino acids: CASSVDRVGEKLFF. This rearrangement joins TRBV5-1 to TRBJ1-4; 8 bases fit TRBD1. The ends lost 4 bases at V and 7 bases at J; junction bases unmatched: 6. Germline V gene data show CDR1 as SGHRS and CDR2 as YFSETQ. This CDR3 comprises 14 residues.

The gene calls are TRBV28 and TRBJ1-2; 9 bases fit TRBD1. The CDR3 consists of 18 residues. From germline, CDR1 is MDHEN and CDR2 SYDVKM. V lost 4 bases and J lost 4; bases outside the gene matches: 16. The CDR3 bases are TGTGCCAGCAGTTCCGCCGAGGGGACAGGGCCGTTGCTCTATGGCTACACCTTC. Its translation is CASSSAEGTGPLLYGYTF.

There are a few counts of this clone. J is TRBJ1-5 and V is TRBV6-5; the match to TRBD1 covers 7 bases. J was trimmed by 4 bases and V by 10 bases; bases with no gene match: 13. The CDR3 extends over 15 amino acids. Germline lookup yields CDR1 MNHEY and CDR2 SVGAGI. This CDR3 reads CAIRGGGGANQPQHF. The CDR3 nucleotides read TGTGCCATCCGGGGGGGAGGGGGCGCGAATCAGCCCCAGCATTTT.

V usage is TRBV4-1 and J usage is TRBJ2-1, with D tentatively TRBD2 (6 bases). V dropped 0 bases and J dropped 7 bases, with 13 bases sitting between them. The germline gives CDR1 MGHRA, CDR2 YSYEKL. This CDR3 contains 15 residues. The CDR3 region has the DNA TGCGCCAGCAGCCAAGATCCCGGGAGAGGGAATGAGCAGTTCTTC. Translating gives CASSQDPGRGNEQFF.

The CDR3 region has the DNA TGCGCCAGCAGCTTGGCCGGGGGTGACGGCGAAAAACTGTTTTTT. This translates into CASSLAGGDGEKLFF. V and J are TRBV5-1 and TRBJ1-4; D is perhaps TRBD1 (5 bases). CDR3 length equals 15 residues. In germline, CDR1 is SGHRS, CDR2 YFSETQ. V was clipped by 0 bases and J by 8 bases, with 14 bases between them.

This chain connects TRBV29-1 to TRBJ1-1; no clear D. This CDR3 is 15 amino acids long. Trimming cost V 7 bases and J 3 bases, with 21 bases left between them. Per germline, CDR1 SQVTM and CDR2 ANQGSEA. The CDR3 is CSAMDSDFLDTEAFF. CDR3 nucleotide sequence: TGCAGCGCCATGGACTCGGACTTTCTTGACACTGAAGCTTTCTTT.

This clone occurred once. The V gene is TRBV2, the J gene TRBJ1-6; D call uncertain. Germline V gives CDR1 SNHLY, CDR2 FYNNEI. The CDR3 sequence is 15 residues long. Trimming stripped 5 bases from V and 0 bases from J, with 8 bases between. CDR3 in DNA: TGTGCCAGCAGTCGAGGGAGCTCCTATAATTCACCCCTCCACTTT. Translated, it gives CASSRGSSYNSPLHF.

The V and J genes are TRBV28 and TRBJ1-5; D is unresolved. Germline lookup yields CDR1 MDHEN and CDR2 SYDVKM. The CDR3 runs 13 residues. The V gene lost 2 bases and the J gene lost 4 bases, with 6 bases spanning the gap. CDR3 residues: CASSLPGNQPQHF. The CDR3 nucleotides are TGTGCCAGCAGTTTACCGGGAAATCAGCCCCAGCATTTT.